One T cell receptor (beta chain) is described in this entry. The target antigen is unknown. This sample is part of a study of brain T cells in children with intractable seizures. Using immunoSEQ multiplex PCR, the repertoire was profiled, and TCRdb retains in-frame clones only, with some absent. This table holds roughly 80,000 clones, approximately 89% found once. Before surgery, patients took at least one anti-epileptic drug. The study, taken as a whole, reports: Pre- and post-surgery blood differed in depth, so pre-surgery absences may be undersampling.

The germline V gene has CDR1 MDHEN and CDR2 SYDVKM. V lost 5 bases to trimming and J lost 2 bases, with 13 bases between them. This CDR3 contains 14 residues. The sample in question was peripheral blood, obtained at surgery. This rearrangement joins TRBV28 to TRBJ2-7; no reliable D call. This sequence was found in a girl aged 2-10 years with Rasmussen encephalitis and intractable seizures. DNA for the CDR3: TGTGCCAGCAGTCCATCCGGACCCACCTACGAGCAGTACTTC. It specifies CASSPSGPTYEQYF.